Below, 9 T cell receptor beta chains from the same sample are listed, as sequenced in a study of CD8 T cells in Susac syndrome. Reverse transcription of about 0.5 to 1 ug RNA was carried out with random hexamers. TCRdb reprocessed the immunoSEQ multiplex PCR reads via MiXCR and lists one record per CDR3 protein. This sample has approximately 120,000 distinct CDR3 sequences, with about 90% found just once. The sequencing input was CD8+ T cells from PBMCs. The receptors come from a human donor with multiple sclerosis.

The CDR3 spells CSVFQGSREQFF. For the CDR3, the DNA is TGCAGTGTTTTTCAGGGGTCGAGGGAGCAGTTCTTC. The V and J genes are TRBV20-1 and TRBJ2-1; maybe TRBD1 (6 bases). The CDR3 extends over 12 amino acids. V shed 7 bases and J shed 10 bases, with 17 bases lying between them. Germline V gene data show CDR1 as DFQATT and CDR2 as SNEGSKA (reference sequence).

A word on this clonotype: At one boundary the junction diverges from the germline segment, which might be a read error. The CDR3 sequence is CASRLGAGELFF. In DNA, the CDR3 is TGTGCCAGCAGATTAGGGGCGGGGGAGCTGTTTTTT. This sequence joins TRBV7-9 and TRBJ2-2; tentatively, D is TRBD1 (5 bases). Germline V CDR1 and CDR2: SEHNR, FQNEAQ (reference sequence). The CDR3 contains 12 residues.

This clonotype was observed once. The chain combines TRBV30 with TRBJ2-7; 10 bases map to TRBD1. The CDR3 sequence is 14 residues long. The junction had 2 bases not matched to a gene; V was cut back by 0 bases and J by 3 bases. Looked up from germline, CDR1 is GTSNPN and CDR2 is SVGIG (reference sequence). The CDR3 nucleotides read TGTGCCTGGAGTGTCGGGACAGGGGACTACGAGCAGTACTTC. It specifies CAWSVGTGDYEQYF.

The chain recombines TRBV9 with TRBJ2-5; no clear D. This CDR3 has 14 residues. Trimming left V 0 bases short and J 5 bases short, with 11 bases between. Germline values: CDR1 SGDLS, CDR2 YYNGEE. CDR3 sequence: CASSVDRVPETQYF. The CDR3 DNA reads TGTGCCAGCAGCGTAGATAGGGTCCCGGAGACCCAGTACTTC.

This chain links TRBV29-1 with TRBJ1-1; 10 positions agree with TRBD1. Looked up from germline, CDR1 is SQVTM and CDR2 is ANQGSEA. Trimming at V came to 3 bases and at J to 4 bases, leaving 5 bases not matched to a gene. This CDR3 comprises 14 residues. The CDR3 reads CSVEFGQGGTEAFF. CDR3 coding DNA: TGCAGCGTTGAGTTCGGACAGGGGGGCACTGAAGCTTTCTTT.

This clonotype was recorded once. J is TRBJ2-2 and V is TRBV14; tentative D call: TRBD1 (6 bases). With 5 bases removed from V and 3 bases from J, the gap between germline ends came to 10 bases. Germline V gives CDR1 SGHDN, CDR2 FVKESK. CDR3 length: 14 amino acids. The CDR3 coding sequence is TGTGCCAGCAGCACAGGACAGTACACCGGGGAGCTGTTTTTT. Its translation is CASSTGQYTGELFF. The complete variable domain, with remaining parts taken from reference TRBV14 and TRBJ2-2, reads EAGVTQFPSHSVIEKGQTVTLRCDPISGHDNLYWYRRVMGKEIKFLLHFVKESKQDESGMPNNRFLAERTGGTYSTLKVQPAELEDSGVYFCASSTGQYTGELFFGEGSRLTVL.

This rearrangement joins TRBV6-5 to TRBJ2-7; TRBD1 aligns across 9 bases. Germline V gene lookup returns CDR1 MNHEY and CDR2 SVGAGI. V lost 8 bases and J lost 9; bases outside the gene matches: 11. This CDR3 has 13 residues. Written as DNA, the CDR3 is TGTGCCAGCGCGCCGGGACAGGGCGTTGTGCAGTACTTC. Translated: CASAPGQGVVQYF.

The chain uses TRBV23-1 and TRBJ1-3; a possible D gene is TRBD1 (5 bases). TRBV23-1 is an open reading frame, and its role is uncertain. V shed 7 bases and J shed 1 base, with 14 bases lying between them. The CDR3 totals 15 residues. CDR3 loop: CASNVDKESGNTIYF. CDR3 DNA sequence: TGCGCCAGCAACGTGGACAAGGAGTCTGGAAACACCATATATTTT.

The gene calls are TRBV30 and TRBJ2-1; D call uncertain. Deletions cut 1 base from V and 7 bases from J, with 8 bases between. Germline V CDR1 and CDR2: GTSNPN, SVGIG (reference sequence). This CDR3 region has 12 residues. This CDR3 reads CAWSANPNEQFF. Written as DNA, the CDR3 is TGTGCCTGGAGTGCCAACCCGAATGAGCAGTTCTTC.